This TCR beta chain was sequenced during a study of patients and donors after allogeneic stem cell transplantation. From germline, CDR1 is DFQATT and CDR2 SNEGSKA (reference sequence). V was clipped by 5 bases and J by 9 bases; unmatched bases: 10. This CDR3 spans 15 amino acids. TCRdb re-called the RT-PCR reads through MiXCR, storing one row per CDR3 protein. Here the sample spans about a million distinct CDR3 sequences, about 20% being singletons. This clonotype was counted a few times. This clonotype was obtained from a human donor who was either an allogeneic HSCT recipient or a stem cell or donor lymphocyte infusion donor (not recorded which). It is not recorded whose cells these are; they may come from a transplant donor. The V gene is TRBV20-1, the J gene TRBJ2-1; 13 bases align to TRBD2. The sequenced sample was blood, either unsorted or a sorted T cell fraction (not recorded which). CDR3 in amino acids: CSALTSGRAEGEQFF. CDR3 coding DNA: TGCAGTGCTTTAACTAGCGGGAGGGCCGAGGGTGAGCAGTTCTTC.